This TCR beta chain was recorded in a study of T cells after posttransplantation cyclophosphamide. Busulfan-fludarabine conditioning, marrow transplant, and cyclophosphamide on days +3 and +4 were administered. Findings of the study overall: TRB clonality was highly associated with recipient CMV seropositivity and reactivation.

This clone was detected ten times or more. Its antigen remains unidentified. Clones were read by immunoSEQ multiplex PCR, and TCRdb kept only the in-frame ones, dropping some. The sample has 10,000 to 13,000 clones, none seen only once. The clonotype was recovered from a female patient in her forties who received an allogeneic stem cell transplant from a related donor, was CMV-positive, and had no GVHD. Some T cells may be graft donor cells. The sequences come from PBMCs, collected after allogeneic stem cell transplant with posttransplant cyclophosphamide.

CDR3 nucleotide sequence: TGTGCCAGCAGTACCATCGGACAGGGGCATTCTAGCGGGAGCGACACCGGGGAGCTGTTTTTT. The encoded protein is CASSTIGQGHSSGSDTGELFF. The chain uses TRBV2 and TRBJ2-2; TRBD2 might be the D (10 bases). With 5 bases removed from V and 3 bases from J, the gap between germline ends came to 31 bases. This CDR3 has 21 residues. From germline, CDR1 is SNHLY and CDR2 FYNNEI.